This entry lists 5 T cell receptor beta chains sequenced from one sample in a study of shared clonotypes between healthy human individuals. Here immunoSEQ multiplex PCR was the method, and the copy in TCRdb shows in-frame clones only, minus some. The sample has 760,000 or so clones, approximately 96% seen once. CD45RO negativity and positive selection for CCR7 defined naive CD8 cells, a population that excluded terminally differentiated effector memory CD45RA+ cells. The sample comprised naive CD8+ T cells sorted from blood. The source is a man between 25 and 39 years old in good health.

This chain uses TRBV11-2 with TRBJ2-7, with a tentative D call TRBD2 (6 bases). Trimming shortened V by 5 bases and J by 2 bases, and 22 bases separated the two germline ends. The CDR3 extends over 17 amino acids. In germline, CDR1 is SGHAT, CDR2 FQNNGV. CDR3 protein: CASSRPRVVSGPYEQYF. Written as DNA, the CDR3 is TGTGCCAGCAGCAGGCCTCGGGTGGTTAGCGGCCCCTACGAGCAGTACTTC.

The chain links TRBV15 to TRBJ2-1; 7 bases match TRBD2. The germline V gene encodes CDR1 LNHNV and CDR2 YYDKDF (reference sequence). The junction had 3 bases not matched to a gene; V was cut back by 0 bases and J by 1 base. The CDR3 totals 16 residues. The CDR3 coding sequence is TGTGCCACCAGCAGAGATCGACTAGCATCCTACAATGAGCAGTTCTTC. Protein: CATSRDRLASYNEQFF. The full variable domain, rest sourced from reference TRBV15 and TRBJ2-1, is DAMVIQNPRYQVTQFGKPVTLSCSQTLNHNVMYWYQQKSSQAPKLLFHYYDKDFNNEADTPDNFQSRRPNTSFCFLDIRSPGLGDTAMYLCATSRDRLASYNEQFFGPGTRLTVL.

J is TRBJ2-3 and V is TRBV4-1, with unresolved D. CDR1 is MGHRA and CDR2 is YSYEKL in the germline V gene. The CDR3 is made up of 14 amino acids. Trimming stripped 0 bases from V and 11 bases from J, with 15 bases between. CDR3 DNA sequence: TGCGCCAGCAGCCAAGAGGCCCCCCGGGCCTTGCAGTATTTT. As protein: CASSQEAPRALQYF.

A note on this clone: Other DNA sequences in this specimen translate into the identical CDR3. V and J are TRBV9 and TRBJ2-7, with TRBD1 as a possible D gene (7 bases). Germline CDR1 is SGDLS and CDR2 is YYNGEE. There are 14 residues in the CDR3. The V end was cut by 0 bases, the J end by 3 bases, with 10 bases between. The CDR3 sequence is CASSVGQGGYEQYF. DNA for the CDR3: TGTGCCAGCAGCGTAGGACAGGGAGGCTACGAGCAGTACTTC.

The rearrangement links TRBV9 to TRBJ1-1, with D hard to call. Germline CDR1 reads SGDLS; CDR2 reads YYNGEE. This CDR3 spans 14 amino acids. The germline V and J ends were trimmed by 0 bases and 4 bases, with 10 bases remaining between them. CDR3 in amino acids: CASSVASGSTEAFF. CDR3 DNA sequence: TGTGCCAGCAGCGTAGCGTCTGGGAGCACTGAAGCTTTCTTT.